Shown below are 11 T cell receptor beta chains from a single sample sequenced in a study of early stage breast cancer tumors. Libraries were prepared by immunoSEQ multiplex PCR; TCRdb keeps only in-frame clonotypes and omits some of them. The sample records fewer than 70,000 clones, about 80% being singletons. The specimen sequenced was blood. These receptors were collected from a person in their thirties with breast cancer.

This clone was seen a few times. The chain combines TRBV6-5 with TRBJ1-5; D remains unclear. Between the trimmed V and J ends, which lost 7 bases and 1 base, there was a span of 8 bases. Germline loops: CDR1 MNHEY, CDR2 SVGAGI. The CDR3 sequence is 13 residues long. The CDR3 DNA is TGTGCCAGCAAGGGATCGAGCAATCAGCCCCAGCATTTT. Amino acid sequence: CASKGSSNQPQHF.

The rearrangement uses TRBV13 and TRBJ2-7; TRBD1 might be the D (6 bases). Germline V gives CDR1 PRHDT, CDR2 FYEKMQ (reference sequence). Between the trimmed V and J ends, which lost 2 bases and 5 bases, there was a span of 10 bases. The CDR3 contains 13 residues. CDR3 sequence: CASSLRRGNEQYF. Here the CDR3 DNA reads TGTGCCAGCAGCTTACGCAGGGGCAACGAGCAGTACTTC. Drawing the rest from reference TRBV13 and TRBJ2-7, the complete variable domain is AAGVIQSPRHLIKEKRETATLKCYPIPRHDTVYWYQQGPGQDPQFLISFYEKMQSDKGSIPDRFSAQQFSDYHSELNMSSLELGDSALYFCASSLRRGNEQYFGPGTRLTVT.

This chain connects TRBV5-4 to TRBJ2-7; perhaps D is TRBD1 or TRBD2 (5 bases each). This CDR3 spans 14 amino acids. Germline assignment: CDR1 SGHNT and CDR2 YYREEE (reference sequence). The ends were cut back, 0 bases at V and 2 bases at J, with 9 bases in the middle. CDR3 region: CASSLGRDPYEQYF. The CDR3 region has the DNA TGTGCCAGCAGCTTGGGCAGGGACCCCTACGAGCAGTACTTC.

The rearrangement links TRBV6-1 to TRBJ2-3, with TRBD2 matching 11 bases. Germline CDR1 reads MNHNS; CDR2 reads SASEGT. Trimming cost V 7 bases and J 3 bases; bases outside gene matches: 6. There are 15 residues in the CDR3. CDR3 nucleotide sequence: TGTGCCAGCATAGCGGGAGGGCGTAGTACAGATACGCAGTATTTT. Encoded protein: CASIAGGRSTDTQYF.

The chain couples TRBV7-3 to TRBJ2-7, with 9 bases fitting TRBD1. The CDR3 loop spans 15 amino acids. After removal of 3 bases from V and 0 bases from J, the junction contained 3 bases not matched to a gene. Germline V CDR1 and CDR2: SGHTA, FQGTGA. DNA of the CDR3: TGTGCCAGCAGCTTGTACAGGGGGCCCTCCTACGAGCAGTACTTC. Translation gives CASSLYRGPSYEQYF.

The gene calls are TRBV18 and TRBJ1-6; 10 bases align to TRBD1. CDR1 is KGHSH and CDR2 is LQKENI in the germline V gene. With V trimmed by 5 bases and J by 6 bases, 7 bases remained unmatched. The CDR3 runs to 16 residues. In nucleotides, the CDR3 is TGTGCCAGCTCAGGGGACAGGGGATCGCGTAATTCACCCCTCCACTTT. Translated: CASSGDRGSRNSPLHF.

CDR3 DNA sequence: TGTGCCAGCAGGGACAGGGGGCGAAGGACTAATGAAAAACTGTTTTTT. This translates into CASRDRGRRTNEKLFF. The chain employs TRBV2 and TRBJ1-4; 11 nucleotides line up with TRBD1. CDR1 is SNHLY, CDR2 FYNNEI, per germline. There are 16 residues in the CDR3. Trimming cost V 6 bases and J 2 bases; bases outside gene matches: 5. Based on the CDR3 plus reference TRBV2 and TRBJ1-4, the full variable domain is EPEVTQTPSHQVTQMGQEVILRCVPISNHLYFYWYRQILGQKVEFLVSFYNNEISEKSEIFDDQFSVERPDGSNFTLKIRSTKLEDSAMYFCASRDRGRRTNEKLFFGSGTQLSVL.

CDR3 coding DNA: TGTGCCAGCAGCTTGGGAGCGGTGCTGTCCTACGAGCAGTACTTC. It encodes CASSLGAVLSYEQYF. The rearrangement joins TRBV5-6 to TRBJ2-7, with D tentatively TRBD2 (5 bases). Trimming removed 0 bases at V and 1 base at J, with 11 bases between. The V gene's germline CDR1 is SGHDT and CDR2 YYEEEE. This CDR3 comprises 15 residues.

The genes are TRBV6-1 and TRBJ2-7; 8 positions agree with TRBD2. Germline V lookup: CDR1 MNHNS, CDR2 SASEGT. With V trimmed by 4 bases and J by 0 bases, 8 bases remained unmatched. The CDR3 loop spans 16 amino acids. The CDR3 DNA reads TGTGCCAGCAGTGGGACTAGCCCCACTACCTCCTACGAGCAGTACTTC. This encodes CASSGTSPTTSYEQYF.

The chain links TRBV5-4 to TRBJ1-6; D gene unclear. Germline CDR1 and CDR2: SGHNT and YYREEE (reference sequence). With 0 bases removed from V and 14 bases from J, the gap between germline ends came to 15 bases. The CDR3 is 14 residues long. The CDR3: CASSLGAGLGSLHF. In DNA form, the CDR3 reads TGTGCCAGCAGCTTGGGGGCAGGCCTAGGGTCCCTCCACTTT.

The V and J genes are TRBV6-1 and TRBJ2-5, with D hard to call. Germline CDR1 reads MNHNS; CDR2 reads SASEGT. V lost 4 bases and J 5 bases, leaving 17 bases between the germline ends. CDR3 size: 15 residues. The CDR3 DNA reads TGTGCCAGCAGTGCGCCATCACAGCTTCGGGAGACCCAGTACTTC. Protein sequence: CASSAPSQLRETQYF.